This TCR beta chain was identified in a study of OX40 agonist ivuxolimab in advanced cancers. Study background: With a range of roughly 23 to 79, age averaged approximately 54 years, and 75% to 90% were male.

Sequencing was performed with immunoSEQ multiplex PCR; in TCRdb, only in-frame clones are kept and a portion is missing. The sample contains fewer than 100,000 clones, 85% to 90% of which appear only once. A word on this clone: Its target is unknown.

Autoimmune disease history or systemic immunosuppression excluded patients. The study, taken as a whole, reports: Researchers report that CD8+ T cells had, on average, more expanded clones than CD4+.

The germline V and J ends were trimmed by 3 bases and 4 bases, with 18 bases remaining between them. The CDR3 length is 17 residues. Per the germline V gene, CDR1 is MNHNS and CDR2 is SASEGT. This TCR was recovered from an adult with an advanced solid tumor such as melanoma, head and neck, liver or kidney cancer. The sample consisted of CD4+ or CD8+ T cells sorted from blood, taken in a trial of the OX40 agonist ivuxolimab. The V and J genes are TRBV6-1 and TRBJ2-2, with D maybe TRBD1 (6 bases). The CDR3 DNA sequence: TGTGCCAGCAGTGATGCTGTACAGGGAGCTATCACCGGGGAGCTGTTTTTT. Protein sequence: CASSDAVQGAITGELFF.